These 10 T cell receptor beta chains came from one sample sequenced in a study of response to subunit inactivated influenza vaccine. Via MiXCR, TCRdb re-called the RT-PCR reads, giving one row per CDR3 protein. Of about 500,000 distinct CDR3 sequences in the sample, more than 15% are singletons; the top ten hold 3%. Sequenced here: CD4+ T cells sorted from PBMCs, sampled less than 30 months after vaccination. Source of these receptors: a man between 45 and 75 years old who received an inactivated influenza vaccine.

This clonotype was detected a few times. The gene calls are TRBV20-1 and TRBJ2-1; D may be TRBD2 (7 bases). CDR3 length: 14 amino acids. Germline assignment: CDR1 DFQATT and CDR2 SNEGSKA (reference sequence). V was shortened by 2 bases and J by 3 bases, with 11 bases between the two germline ends. DNA for the CDR3: TGCAGTGCTAGATGGGGGGGCGGCTACAATGAGCAGTTCTTC. This encodes CSARWGGGYNEQFF.

The chain couples TRBV7-2 to TRBJ2-1, with TRBD1 matching over 7 bases. Germline-derived CDR1 and CDR2 are SGHTA and FQGNSA. V dropped 5 bases and J dropped 9; count of bases not matched to a gene: 10. This CDR3 spans 14 amino acids. The CDR3 region is CASSLRQGRTEQFF. The DNA of the CDR3 is TGTGCCAGCAGCCTAAGACAGGGTCGTACTGAGCAGTTCTTC.

This clonotype has a handful of counts. The chain carries TRBV15 and TRBJ1-4; no definite D call. The V and J ends lost 4 bases and 8 bases respectively, with 17 bases between them. Per germline, CDR1 LNHNV and CDR2 YYDKDF (reference sequence). The CDR3 contains 15 residues. CDR3 residues: CATSTTPGTYEKLFF. The CDR3 nucleotides read TGTGCCACCAGCACTACCCCGGGCACCTACGAAAAACTGTTTTTT.

This clonotype has a count of ten or more. V and J are TRBV7-9 and TRBJ1-5, with 8 bases fitting TRBD1. Germline V gene lookup returns CDR1 SEHNR and CDR2 FQNEAQ (reference sequence). The CDR3 runs to 14 residues. The V segment lost 6 bases and the J segment 5 bases; nucleotides outside the gene matches: 6. The CDR3 protein is CASSQDRVDQPQHF. The CDR3 nucleotides are TGTGCCAGCAGTCAGGACAGGGTTGATCAGCCCCAGCATTTT.

The gene calls are TRBV10-3 and TRBJ1-6, with D uncertain. Trimming removed 6 bases from V and 6 bases from J, with 9 bases in between. This CDR3 comprises 13 residues. Germline V lookup: CDR1 ENHRY, CDR2 SYGVKD. The DNA for the CDR3 is TGTGCCATCAGCACTACAACTAATTCACCCCTCCACTTT. Translating gives CAISTTTNSPLHF.

The genes are TRBV21-1 and TRBJ2-7; the DNA was not used to check the table's D call, TRBD1. TRBV21-1 counts as a pseudogene. This CDR3 is 13 amino acids long. The CDR3 loop is CASSGTGAYEQYF. In DNA form, the CDR3 reads TGTGCCAGCAGCGGGACAGGGGCTTACGAGCAGTACTTC.

In its sample, this clonotype was seen a few times. This chain links TRBV5-1 with TRBJ2-6, with D unclear. This CDR3 is 15 amino acids long. Trimming removed 2 bases at V and 0 bases at J, with 6 bases between. CDR1 is SGHRS, CDR2 YFSETQ, per germline. CDR3 coding DNA: TGCGCCAGCAGCTTCTCCGGCTCTGGGGCCAACGTCCTGACTTTC. This codes for CASSFSGSGANVLTF.

The genes are TRBV20-1 and TRBJ2-1, with 8 bases aligning to TRBD2. This CDR3 region has 15 residues. Germline values: CDR1 DFQATT, CDR2 SNEGSKA (reference sequence). V lost 1 base to trimming and J lost 7 bases; unmatched junction nucleotides: 9. The CDR3 here is CSARGPGTRGNEQFF. The CDR3 bases are TGCAGTGCTAGAGGTCCCGGGACTAGGGGGAATGAGCAGTTCTTC.

Many counts were recorded for this clonotype. The gene calls are TRBV20-1 and TRBJ1-4; TRBD1 is a possible D gene (5 bases). The CDR3 length is 14 residues. Trimming shortened V by 1 base and J by 8 bases, and 14 bases separated the two germline ends. Germline-derived CDR1 and CDR2 are DFQATT and SNEGSKA (reference sequence). CDR3 coding DNA: TGCAGTGCTAGAGTCTCGGGGGGTCTAGAAAAACTGTTTTTT. Residues: CSARVSGGLEKLFF.

The chain joins TRBV7-8 to TRBJ1-4; 7 positions match TRBD1. The V gene's germline CDR1 is SGHVS and CDR2 FQNEAQ. The CDR3 loop spans 17 amino acids. The V gene end was trimmed by 1 base and the J gene end by 5 bases; junction bases not matched to a gene: 10. The CDR3 reads CASSLVLWDSRNEKLFF. The CDR3 nucleotides are TGTGCCAGCAGCTTAGTCTTATGGGACAGCAGAAATGAAAAACTGTTTTTT.